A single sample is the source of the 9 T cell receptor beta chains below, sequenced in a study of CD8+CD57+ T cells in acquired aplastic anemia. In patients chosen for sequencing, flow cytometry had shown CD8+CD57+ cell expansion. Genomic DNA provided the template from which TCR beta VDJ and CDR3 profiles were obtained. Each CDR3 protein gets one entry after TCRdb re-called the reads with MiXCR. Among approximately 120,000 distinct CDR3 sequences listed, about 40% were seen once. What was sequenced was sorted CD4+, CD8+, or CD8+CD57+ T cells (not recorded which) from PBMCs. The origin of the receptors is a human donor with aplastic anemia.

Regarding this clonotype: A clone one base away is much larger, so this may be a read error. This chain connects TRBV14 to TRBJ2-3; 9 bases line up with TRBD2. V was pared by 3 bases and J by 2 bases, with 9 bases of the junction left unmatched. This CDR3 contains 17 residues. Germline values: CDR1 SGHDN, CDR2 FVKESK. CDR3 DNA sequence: TGTGCCAGCAGCCAGAGAATAGCGGGGGACCACACAGATACGCAGTATTTT. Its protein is CASSQRIAGDHTDTQYF.

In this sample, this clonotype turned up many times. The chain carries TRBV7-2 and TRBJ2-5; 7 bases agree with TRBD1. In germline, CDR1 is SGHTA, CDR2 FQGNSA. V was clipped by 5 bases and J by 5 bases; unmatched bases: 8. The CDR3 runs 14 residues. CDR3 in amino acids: CASSQQTGQETQYF. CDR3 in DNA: TGTGCCAGCAGCCAGCAGACAGGGCAGGAGACCCAGTACTTC.

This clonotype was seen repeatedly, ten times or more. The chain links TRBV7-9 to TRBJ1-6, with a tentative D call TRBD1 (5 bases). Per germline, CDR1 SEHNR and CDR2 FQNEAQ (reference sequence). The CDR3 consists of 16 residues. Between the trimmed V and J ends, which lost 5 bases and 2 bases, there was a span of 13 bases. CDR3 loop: CASSLGRGAYNSPLHF. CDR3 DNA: TGTGCCAGCAGCCTTGGGAGGGGCGCCTATAATTCACCCCTCCACTTT.

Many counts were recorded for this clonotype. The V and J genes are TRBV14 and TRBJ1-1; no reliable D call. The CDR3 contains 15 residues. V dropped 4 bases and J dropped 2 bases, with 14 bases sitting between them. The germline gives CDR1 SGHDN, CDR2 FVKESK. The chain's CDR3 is CASSPRLGVNTEAFF. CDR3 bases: TGTGCCAGCAGCCCGCGATTGGGAGTCAACACTGAAGCTTTCTTT.

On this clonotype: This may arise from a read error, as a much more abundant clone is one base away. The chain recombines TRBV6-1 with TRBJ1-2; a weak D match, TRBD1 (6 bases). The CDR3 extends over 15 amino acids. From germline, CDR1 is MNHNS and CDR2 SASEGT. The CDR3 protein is CARSENPTGNYGYTF. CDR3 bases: TGTGCCCGCAGTGAAAATCCCACAGGGAACTATGGCTACACCTTC.

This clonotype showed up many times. The CDR3, as DNA: TGTGCCAGCAGCGTAGGAGGGGCGAAAGAGACCCAGTACTTC. Its protein is CASSVGGAKETQYF. The chain uses TRBV9 and TRBJ2-5; either TRBD1 or TRBD2 may supply D (5 bases each). From germline, CDR1 is SGDLS and CDR2 YYNGEE. There are 14 residues in the CDR3. V lost 0 bases and J 3 bases, leaving 9 bases between the germline ends.

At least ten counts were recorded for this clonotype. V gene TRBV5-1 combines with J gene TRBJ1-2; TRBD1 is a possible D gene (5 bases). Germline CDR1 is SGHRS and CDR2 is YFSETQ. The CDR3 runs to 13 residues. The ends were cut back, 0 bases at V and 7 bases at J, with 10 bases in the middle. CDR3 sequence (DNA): TGCGCCAGCAGCTTGGCGGGGGAGGTTGGCTACACCTTC. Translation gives CASSLAGEVGYTF.

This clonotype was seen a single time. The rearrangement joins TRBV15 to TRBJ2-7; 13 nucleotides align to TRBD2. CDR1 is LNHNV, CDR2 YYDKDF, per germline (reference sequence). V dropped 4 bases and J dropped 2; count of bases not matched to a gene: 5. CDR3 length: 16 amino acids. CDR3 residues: CATSTPGLAGAYEQYF. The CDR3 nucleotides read TGTGCCACCAGCACCCCCGGACTAGCGGGAGCCTACGAGCAGTACTTC.

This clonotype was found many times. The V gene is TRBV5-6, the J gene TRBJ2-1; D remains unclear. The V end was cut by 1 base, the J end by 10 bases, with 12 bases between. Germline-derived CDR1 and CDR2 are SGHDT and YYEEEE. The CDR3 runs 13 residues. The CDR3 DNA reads TGTGCCAGCAGCTTGCACCTAGGGTTGGAGCAGTTCTTC. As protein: CASSLHLGLEQFF.